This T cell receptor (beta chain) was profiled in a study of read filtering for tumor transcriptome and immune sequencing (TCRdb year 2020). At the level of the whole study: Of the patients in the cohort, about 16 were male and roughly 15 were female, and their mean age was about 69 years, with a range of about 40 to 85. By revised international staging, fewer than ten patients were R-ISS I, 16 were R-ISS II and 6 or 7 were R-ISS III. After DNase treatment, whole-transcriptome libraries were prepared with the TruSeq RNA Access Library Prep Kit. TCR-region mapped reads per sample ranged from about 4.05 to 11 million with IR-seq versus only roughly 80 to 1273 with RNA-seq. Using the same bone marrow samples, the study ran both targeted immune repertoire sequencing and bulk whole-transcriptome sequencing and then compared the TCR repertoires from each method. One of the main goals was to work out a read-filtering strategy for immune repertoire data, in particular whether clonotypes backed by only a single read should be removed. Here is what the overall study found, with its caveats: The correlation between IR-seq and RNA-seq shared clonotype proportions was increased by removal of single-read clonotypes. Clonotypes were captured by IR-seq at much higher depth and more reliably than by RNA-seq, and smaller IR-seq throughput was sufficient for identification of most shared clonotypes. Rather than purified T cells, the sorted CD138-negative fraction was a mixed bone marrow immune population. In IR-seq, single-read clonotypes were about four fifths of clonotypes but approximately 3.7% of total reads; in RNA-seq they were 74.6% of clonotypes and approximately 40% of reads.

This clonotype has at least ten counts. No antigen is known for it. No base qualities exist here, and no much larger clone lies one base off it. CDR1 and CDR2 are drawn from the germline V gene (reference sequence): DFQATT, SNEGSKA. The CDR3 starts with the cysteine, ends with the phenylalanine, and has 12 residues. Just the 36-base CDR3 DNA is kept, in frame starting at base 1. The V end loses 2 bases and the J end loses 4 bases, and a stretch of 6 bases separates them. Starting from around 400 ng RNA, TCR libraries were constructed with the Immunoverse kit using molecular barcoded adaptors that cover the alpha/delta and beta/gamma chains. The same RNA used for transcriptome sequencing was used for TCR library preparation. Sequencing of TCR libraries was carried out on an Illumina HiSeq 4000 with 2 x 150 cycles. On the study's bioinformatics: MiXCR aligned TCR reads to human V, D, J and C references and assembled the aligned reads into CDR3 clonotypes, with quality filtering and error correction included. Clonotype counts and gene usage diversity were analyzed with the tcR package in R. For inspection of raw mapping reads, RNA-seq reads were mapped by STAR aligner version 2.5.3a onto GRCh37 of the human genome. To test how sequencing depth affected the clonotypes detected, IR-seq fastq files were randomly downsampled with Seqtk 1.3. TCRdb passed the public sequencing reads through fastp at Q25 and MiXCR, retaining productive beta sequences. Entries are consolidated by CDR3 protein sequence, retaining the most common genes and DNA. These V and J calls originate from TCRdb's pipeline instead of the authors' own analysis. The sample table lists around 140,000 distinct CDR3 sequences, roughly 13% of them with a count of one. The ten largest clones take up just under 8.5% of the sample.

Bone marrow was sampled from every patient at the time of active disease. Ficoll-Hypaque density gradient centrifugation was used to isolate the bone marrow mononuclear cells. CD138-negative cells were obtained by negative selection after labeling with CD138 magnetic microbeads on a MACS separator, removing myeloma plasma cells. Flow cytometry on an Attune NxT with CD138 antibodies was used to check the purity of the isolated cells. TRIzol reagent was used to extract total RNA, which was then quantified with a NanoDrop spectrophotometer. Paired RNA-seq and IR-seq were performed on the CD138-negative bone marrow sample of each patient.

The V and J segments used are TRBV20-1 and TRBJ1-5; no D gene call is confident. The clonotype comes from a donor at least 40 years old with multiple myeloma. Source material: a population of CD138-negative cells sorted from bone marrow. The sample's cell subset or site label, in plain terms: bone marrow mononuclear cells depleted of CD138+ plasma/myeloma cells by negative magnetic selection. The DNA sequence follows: TGCAGTGCTAGAAACTGGAATCAGCCCCAGCATTTT. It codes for CSARNWNQPQHF.